These 2 T cell receptor beta chains were sequenced from one sample in a study of cytomegalovirus exposure and HLA in healthy donors. This PCR relied on a set of 60 Vbeta primers and 13 Jbeta primers. TCRdb's table, derived via immunoSEQ multiplex PCR, lists solely in-frame clones and lacks some. The sample lists approximately 120,000 clones, about three quarters seen once, with about 2.5% in the top ten. The sequenced material came from PBMCs. These receptors all come from a female donor in good health and CMV-seronegative.

In nucleotides, the CDR3 is TGTGCCAGCAGTCCAGAGGTTTATAGAAACACCATATATTTT. It codes for CASSPEVYRNTIYF. V gene TRBV4-2 combines with J gene TRBJ1-3, with D unclear. V was pared by 6 bases and J by 5 bases, with 14 bases between. Germline CDR1 and CDR2: LGHNA and YNFKEQ. The CDR3 spans 14 residues.

This sequence joins TRBV10-2 and TRBJ2-7; 7 nucleotides line up with TRBD1. Per germline, CDR1 WSHSY and CDR2 SAAADI. The CDR3 length is 14 residues. V trimming: 2 bases; J trimming: 3 bases; junction bases outside the gene matches: 4. The CDR3 sequence: CASSERGQSYEQYF. For the CDR3, the DNA is TGCGCCAGCAGTGAGAGGGGACAGAGCTACGAGCAGTACTTC.